The 14 T cell receptor beta chains given below trace back to one sample, sequenced in a study of control samples from healthy donors and cancer patients. Some clones are missing from TCRdb's copy, which holds only in-frame ones; the method was immunoSEQ multiplex PCR. The sample gives 120,000 or so clones, roughly 90% of which show up once; roughly 7.8% is in the top ten. Sequencing used blood. The origin of the receptors is a man between 18 and 35 years old in good health.

The rearrangement links TRBV6-5 to TRBJ2-3; D tentatively fits TRBD1 or TRBD2 (6 bases each). Germline CDR1 and CDR2: MNHEY and SVGAGI. V was clipped by 9 bases and J by 0 bases, with 16 bases between them. The length of the CDR3 is 15 residues. This chain's CDR3 is CASRSTGGSTDTQYF. The CDR3 region has the DNA TGTGCCAGTCGGAGTACCGGGGGCAGCACAGATACGCAGTATTTT.

This clone was detected only a few times. This sequence joins TRBV7-2 and TRBJ2-7; TRBD1 matches 9 bases. The CDR3 sequence is 14 residues long. The J segment lost 1 base and the V segment lost 5 bases, leaving 3 bases of the junction unmatched. CDR1 is SGHTA and CDR2 is FQGNSA in the germline V gene. In nucleotides, the CDR3 is TGTGCCAGCAGCGCGGGACAGGGATCCTACGAGCAGTACTTC. It yields the protein CASSAGQGSYEQYF.

The J gene is TRBJ1-4, the V gene TRBV25-1, with D tentatively TRBD1 (5 bases). Germline V gene data show CDR1 as MGHDK and CDR2 as SYGVNS. The CDR3 totals 15 residues. Trimming left V 1 base short and J 4 bases short, with 10 bases between. CDR3 loop: CASSESGRINEKLFF. CDR3 nucleotides: TGTGCCAGCAGTGAATCGGGACGGATTAATGAAAAACTGTTTTTT.

The V and J genes are TRBV20-1 and TRBJ1-1; the match to TRBD1 covers 8 bases. Per germline, CDR1 DFQATT and CDR2 SNEGSKA (reference sequence). The CDR3 consists of 11 residues. The V gene end was trimmed by 4 bases and the J gene end by 6 bases; junction bases not matched to a gene: 1. CDR3 amino acids: CSATGGPEAFF. The CDR3 bases are TGCAGTGCTACAGGGGGCCCTGAAGCTTTCTTT.

The chain has TRBV9 and TRBJ1-1; D gene unclear. Trimming shortened V by 4 bases and J by 1 base, and 11 bases separated the two germline ends. The CDR3 contains 14 residues. The germline gives CDR1 SGDLS, CDR2 YYNGEE. The chain's CDR3 is CASSHIEGNTEAFF. The CDR3 DNA follows: TGTGCCAGCAGCCACATTGAAGGGAACACTGAAGCTTTCTTT.

Here the CDR3 reads CASSEGQAGYGYTF. CDR3 coding DNA: TGTGCCAGCAGCGAGGGACAGGCCGGCTATGGCTACACCTTC. This rearrangement joins TRBV7-9 to TRBJ1-2; 8 nucleotides agree with TRBD1. The CDR3 is 14 amino acids. The germline V gene has CDR1 SEHNR and CDR2 FQNEAQ (reference sequence). V lost 5 bases and J lost 4; bases outside the gene matches: 6.

The chain links TRBV27 to TRBJ2-1; D might be TRBD1 (5 bases). V lost 5 bases, J lost 6 bases, and 14 bases lay in between. The CDR3 covers 14 residues. The germline gives CDR1 MNHEY, CDR2 SMNVEV (reference sequence). The CDR3 reads CASSPEMGRNEQFF. CDR3 bases: TGTGCCAGCAGTCCCGAAATGGGGCGCAATGAGCAGTTCTTC.

The rearrangement joins TRBV27 to TRBJ2-1, with D possibly being TRBD2 (5 bases). The V end lost 8 bases, the J end lost 3 bases, and 14 bases lay between the germline ends. The V gene's germline CDR1 is MNHEY and CDR2 SMNVEV (reference sequence). This CDR3 has 14 residues. The CDR3 is CASGVRGFYNEQFF. CDR3 bases: TGTGCCAGCGGCGTCAGAGGGTTCTACAATGAGCAGTTCTTC.

The chain has TRBV20-1 and TRBJ1-3; TRBD1 is a possible D gene (6 bases). Germline lookup yields CDR1 DFQATT and CDR2 SNEGSKA (reference sequence). The germline V and J ends were trimmed by 3 bases and 2 bases, with 11 bases remaining between them. The CDR3 is 14 residues long. CDR3 DNA sequence: TGCAGTGCTAGTGGAGGGGACACTGGAAACACCATATATTTT. It yields the protein CSASGGDTGNTIYF.

The chain couples TRBV12-3 or TRBV12-4 to TRBJ1-2; 8 nucleotides agree with TRBD1. The CDR3 is 13 amino acids. Trimming removed 6 bases from V and 8 bases from J; junction bases left unmatched: 8. CDR3 DNA sequence: TGTGCCAGCAGCCGTCAGGGGGCGGGAGGCTACACCTTC. Amino acids: CASSRQGAGGYTF.

CDR3 DNA: TGTGCCAGCAGCACCCCGACAGGGGCTGGGGCCAACGTCCTGACTTTC. It encodes CASSTPTGAGANVLTF. The chain combines TRBV5-6 with TRBJ2-6; 8 bases line up with TRBD1. CDR1 is SGHDT, CDR2 YYEEEE, per germline. The CDR3 extends over 16 amino acids. Germline trimming cut 4 bases from V and 2 bases from J; bases unmatched to any gene: 5. The full variable domain, completed using reference TRBV5-6 and TRBJ2-6, is DAGVTQSPTHLIKTRGQQVTLRCSPKSGHDTVSWYQQALGQGPQFIFQYYEEEERQRGNFPDRFSGHQFPNYSSELNVNALLLGDSALYLCASSTPTGAGANVLTFGAGSRLTVL.

The CDR3 is CAWSVQGAPGTQYF. CDR3 in DNA: TGTGCCTGGAGTGTACAAGGGGCGCCGGGTACGCAGTATTTT. The rearrangement uses TRBV30 and TRBJ2-3; the D gene is possibly TRBD1 (5 bases). This CDR3 spans 14 amino acids. The germline V and J ends were trimmed by 0 bases and 8 bases, with 15 bases remaining between them. The V gene's germline CDR1 is GTSNPN and CDR2 SVGIG (reference sequence).

The CDR3: CASSSRSNQPQHF. The CDR3 DNA reads TGTGCCAGCAGCTCCCGTTCCAATCAGCCCCAGCATTTT. V is TRBV3-1 (or the pseudogene TRBV3-2) and J is TRBJ1-5; D is uncertain. This CDR3 spans 13 amino acids. The V end lost 5 bases, the J end lost 3 bases, and 8 bases lay between the germline ends. Looked up from germline, CDR1 is LGHDT and CDR2 is YNNKEL (reference sequence).

The chain couples TRBV30 to TRBJ1-6; D not certain. V lost 0 bases and J lost 7, with 13 bases in between. CDR1 and CDR2 from the germline V gene are GTSNPN and SVGIG (reference sequence). The CDR3 loop spans 15 amino acids. CDR3: CAWSVQTLSNSPLHF. The CDR3 region has the DNA TGTGCCTGGAGTGTACAGACACTTTCCAATTCACCCCTCCACTTT. Full variable domain (missing parts from reference TRBV30 and TRBJ1-6): SQTIHQWPATLVQPVGSPLSLECTVEGTSNPNLYWYRQAAGRGLQLLFYSVGIGQISSEVPQNLSASRPQDRQFILSSKKLLLSDSGFYLCAWSVQTLSNSPLHFGNGTRLTVT.